Each of the 30 T cell receptor beta chains below was sequenced from the same sample in a study of shared clonotypes between healthy human individuals. The table came from immunoSEQ multiplex PCR; TCRdb's copy has only in-frame clones and leaves some out. The table shows approximately 470,000 clones, with around 73% occurring only once. Sequenced sample: PBMCs. The source of these receptors is a middle-aged woman in good health. Some clones in this sample may be carry-over from other donors' samples.

The chain employs TRBV29-1 and TRBJ1-1; D ambiguous. Deletions cut 3 bases from V and 1 base from J, with 6 bases between. Per the germline V gene, CDR1 is SQVTM and CDR2 is ANQGSEA. This CDR3 has 12 amino acids. As DNA, the CDR3 is TGCAGCGTTGACTCGGGGAACACTGAAGCTTTCTTT. The encoded protein is CSVDSGNTEAFF.

This clone turned up a few times. The chain has TRBV30 and TRBJ1-1; no definite D call. The germline V and J ends were trimmed by 0 bases and 8 bases, with 13 bases remaining between them. The CDR3 contains 13 residues. Germline assignment: CDR1 GTSNPN and CDR2 SVGIG (reference sequence). CDR3 coding DNA: TGTGCCTGGAGTGTAGTGAGGAACGGCGAAGCTTTCTTT. This translates into CAWSVVRNGEAFF.

The chain uses TRBV5-4 and TRBJ2-5; possible D gene TRBD2, 6 bases. Germline V gene data show CDR1 as SGHNT and CDR2 as YYREEE (reference sequence). This CDR3 spans 14 amino acids. V lost 3 bases to trimming and J lost 5 bases, with 14 bases between them. CDR3 DNA sequence: TGTGCCAGCAGCTCCCGCGGAGGGGAGGAGACCCAGTACTTC. It is translated as CASSSRGGEETQYF.

The J gene is TRBJ2-7, the V gene TRBV15, with D possibly TRBD2 on 6 matching bases. The CDR3 loop spans 14 amino acids. The germline gives CDR1 LNHNV, CDR2 YYDKDF (reference sequence). V lost 8 bases, J lost 5 bases, and 19 bases lay in between. The CDR3 coding sequence is TGTGCCACCGGAAAGACTAGTCGGGTGAACGAGCAGTACTTC. It specifies CATGKTSRVNEQYF. The whole variable domain, remainder taken from reference TRBV15 and TRBJ2-7, is DAMVIQNPRYQVTQFGKPVTLSCSQTLNHNVMYWYQQKSSQAPKLLFHYYDKDFNNEADTPDNFQSRRPNTSFCFLDIRSPGLGDTAMYLCATGKTSRVNEQYFGPGTRLTVT.

The chain recombines TRBV2 with TRBJ2-7; 12 nucleotides line up with TRBD2. Per germline, CDR1 SNHLY and CDR2 FYNNEI. Unmatched junction bases numbered 15, after V lost 6 bases and J lost 0 bases. The CDR3 is made up of 19 amino acids. CDR3 DNA: TGTGCCAGCAGAGATTGGGAACTAGCGGGAGGAAAGAGCTCCTACGAGCAGTACTTC. It specifies CASRDWELAGGKSSYEQYF.

The rearrangement links TRBV10-3 to TRBJ2-5; maybe TRBD2 (5 bases). V shed 5 bases and J shed 1 base, with 8 bases lying between them. Germline V gives CDR1 ENHRY, CDR2 SYGVKD. The CDR3 length is 13 residues. CDR3 coding DNA: TGTGCCATCAGTCCGGGATCCCAAGAGACCCAGTACTTC. Encoded protein: CAISPGSQETQYF.

This chain joins TRBV7-2 and TRBJ2-1; 11 bases are shared with TRBD2. With 5 bases clipped from V and 1 base from J, the junction kept 4 bases outside the gene matches. Germline V gene sequence: CDR1 SGHTA, CDR2 FQGNSA. The CDR3 extends over 16 amino acids. CDR3: CASSPTSGSSYNEQFF. As DNA, the CDR3 is TGTGCCAGCAGCCCAACTAGCGGGAGTTCCTACAATGAGCAGTTCTTC.

This clone was recorded a few times. The chain links TRBV5-6 to TRBJ2-1; 7 bases line up with TRBD2. The V gene's germline CDR1 is SGHDT and CDR2 YYEEEE. The CDR3 is made up of 16 amino acids. J gave up 1 base and V 3 bases, and 7 bases lay outside the gene matches. CDR3 loop: CASSSLAVYSYNEQFF. The CDR3 DNA is TGTGCCAGCAGCTCGCTAGCGGTATATTCCTACAATGAGCAGTTCTTC.

The chain uses TRBV29-1 and TRBJ2-1, with 14 bases aligning to TRBD2. Germline V gives CDR1 SQVTM, CDR2 ANQGSEA. CDR3 length: 14 residues. After removal of 5 bases from V and 6 bases from J, the junction contained 3 bases not matched to a gene. The chain's CDR3 is CSVKGTSGSNEQFF. The CDR3 DNA reads TGCAGCGTTAAAGGGACTAGCGGGAGCAATGAGCAGTTCTTC.

The rearrangement links TRBV7-3 to TRBJ2-7; 7 nucleotides align to TRBD1. The V and J ends lost 5 bases and 7 bases, in that order; junction bases with no gene match: 11. The CDR3 runs to 14 residues. Germline V gives CDR1 SGHTA, CDR2 FQGTGA. The CDR3 protein is CASSHCSGGCEQYF. The CDR3, as DNA: TGTGCCAGCAGCCATTGCTCAGGGGGATGTGAGCAGTACTTC.

The rearrangement uses TRBV15 and TRBJ1-2; D is unresolved. Germline assignment: CDR1 LNHNV and CDR2 YYDKDF (reference sequence). Trimming pared 1 base from V and 4 bases from J, leaving 22 bases between. The CDR3 is 18 residues long. CDR3 nucleotide sequence: TGTGCCACCAGCAGAGCCGCCCCACTCAATTCCCCCCTCTATGGCTACACCTTC. It yields the protein CATSRAAPLNSPLYGYTF.

The chain has TRBV2 and TRBJ2-1, with 16 bases fitting TRBD2. The trim removed 5 bases at V and 4 bases at J, leaving 11 bases unmatched. From germline, CDR1 is SNHLY and CDR2 FYNNEI. The CDR3 extends over 19 amino acids. CDR3 loop: CASSPGTSGRAIAYNEQFF. The CDR3 bases are TGTGCCAGCAGTCCCGGGACTAGCGGGAGGGCCATCGCGTACAATGAGCAGTTCTTC.

There are a few counts of this clone. This chain uses TRBV30 with TRBJ2-2; weak D call: TRBD1 (5 bases). Per germline, CDR1 GTSNPN and CDR2 SVGIG (reference sequence). The CDR3 runs to 13 residues. V was shortened by 7 bases and J by 6 bases, with 15 bases between the two germline ends. This chain's CDR3 is CASKPRVPGELFF. The CDR3 region has the DNA TGTGCCTCCAAACCCAGGGTACCCGGGGAGCTGTTTTTT.

The chain couples TRBV6-1 to TRBJ1-3, with a weak D call TRBD1 (5 bases). This CDR3 is built from 14 residues. Germline CDR1 reads MNHNS; CDR2 reads SASEGT. With 8 bases removed from V and 4 bases from J, the gap between germline ends came to 15 bases. This CDR3 is CASHLRGSGNTIYF. Written as DNA, the CDR3 is TGTGCCAGCCATCTCCGGGGGTCCGGAAACACCATATATTTT.

The rearrangement joins TRBV30 to TRBJ1-1; 9 bases map to TRBD1. V gave up 6 bases and J gave up 10 bases; unmatched junction bases: 9. CDR3 length: 12 residues. Germline V gene data show CDR1 as GTSNPN and CDR2 as SVGIG (reference sequence). This CDR3 reads CACPTGGQIAFF. Written as DNA, the CDR3 is TGTGCCTGCCCCACAGGGGGCCAGATAGCTTTCTTT.

This clone was seen only a few times. The gene calls are TRBV5-4 and TRBJ1-1; 7 bases are a match to TRBD1. This CDR3 is 14 amino acids long. Germline-derived CDR1 and CDR2 are SGHNT and YYREEE (reference sequence). The ends lost 4 bases at V and 1 base at J; junction bases unmatched: 4. CDR3 loop: CASSRGQPNTEAFF. CDR3 sequence (DNA): TGTGCCAGCAGCAGGGGACAGCCGAACACTGAAGCTTTCTTT.

The chain carries TRBV2 and TRBJ2-5; no definite D call. The DNA end lines up better with TRBJ2-7; the J call may be wrong. CDR3 size: 12 residues. In germline, CDR1 is SNHLY, CDR2 FYNNEI. Here the CDR3 reads CASSDRYYEQYF. CDR3 coding DNA: TGTGCCAGCAGTGACAGGTACTACGAGCAGTACTTC.

V and J are TRBV30 and TRBJ2-5; D is unclear. Near its end, the DNA agrees better with TRBJ2-7, so the J call may be wrong. The CDR3 spans 14 residues. CDR1 is GTSNPN and CDR2 is SVGIG in the germline V gene (reference sequence). The CDR3 DNA sequence: TGTGCCTGGAAATGGACCACTTTGACGTACGAGCAGTACTTC. It yields the protein CAWKWTTLTYEQYF.

This CDR3 is CASSLGSPQLYEQYF. CDR3 nucleotide sequence: TGTGCCAGCAGCTTAGGCTCCCCTCAGCTATACGAGCAGTACTTC. The chain links TRBV7-2 to TRBJ2-7; D gene ambiguous. The V end lost 1 base, the J end lost 4 bases, and 14 bases lay between the germline ends. CDR1 and CDR2 (germline): SGHTA, FQGNSA. This CDR3 contains 15 residues.

This chain links TRBV13 with TRBJ2-7; possible D gene TRBD1, 6 bases. CDR1 and CDR2 from the germline V gene are PRHDT and FYEKMQ (reference sequence). The CDR3 runs 13 residues. V lost 2 bases and J 5 bases, leaving 10 bases between the germline ends. CDR3 DNA: TGTGCCAGCAGCTTAACAGGGACCCACGAGCAGTACTTC. As protein: CASSLTGTHEQYF.

With respect to this clone: Additional DNA sequences in this sample encode the identical CDR3. V and J are TRBV15 and TRBJ2-2, with no clear D. Germline-derived CDR1 and CDR2 are LNHNV and YYDKDF (reference sequence). The CDR3 loop spans 13 amino acids. Trimming took 0 bases from V and 6 from J, leaving 5 bases between them. The chain's CDR3 is CATSRDFAGELFF. CDR3 nucleotide sequence: TGTGCCACCAGCAGAGATTTCGCCGGGGAGCTGTTTTTT.

The chain carries TRBV4-2 and TRBJ2-2, with 9 bases fitting TRBD1. CDR3 length: 15 amino acids. The J segment lost 3 bases and the V segment lost 1 base, leaving 0 bases of the junction unmatched. Per germline, CDR1 LGHNA and CDR2 YNFKEQ. DNA for the CDR3: TGTGCCAGCAGCCAAGGGACAGGGGACACCGGGGAGCTGTTTTTT. Its translation is CASSQGTGDTGELFF.

V and J are TRBV11-2 and TRBJ2-7; weak D call: TRBD2 (6 bases). Trimming took off 5 bases at V and 4 bases at J, with 21 bases between the two ends. The CDR3 contains 16 residues. Germline V gene lookup returns CDR1 SGHAT and CDR2 FQNNGV. As DNA, the CDR3 is TGTGCCAGCAGCCCAGTGGGGGGAAGCGGCGTGTACGAGCAGTACTTC. This gives the protein CASSPVGGSGVYEQYF.

The genes are TRBV2 and TRBJ2-2, with 9 positions matching TRBD2. Germline V gene lookup returns CDR1 SNHLY and CDR2 FYNNEI. Trimming at V came to 8 bases and at J to 2 bases, leaving 9 bases not matched to a gene. The CDR3 sequence is 16 residues long. CDR3 in DNA: TGTGCCAGCGGAAGGTCTAGCGGGGTTAACACCGGGGAGCTGTTTTTT. This sequence encodes CASGRSSGVNTGELFF.

The chain links TRBV7-9 to TRBJ2-3, with 13 bases identical to TRBD2. The germline CDR1 and CDR2 sequences are SEHNR and FQNEAQ (reference sequence). The CDR3 has 17 residues. Trimming removed 1 base from V and 0 bases from J; junction bases left unmatched: 1. CDR3 protein: CASSLGTSGSSTDTQYF. CDR3 bases: TGTGCCAGCAGCTTAGGGACTAGCGGGAGTAGCACAGATACGCAGTATTTT.

Concerning this clone itself: A much bigger clone sits one base away, suggesting this may be a read error. This sequence joins TRBV4-2 and TRBJ2-2, with 13 bases identical to TRBD2. Germline V gives CDR1 LGHNA, CDR2 YNFKEQ. J lost 7 bases, V lost 5 bases, and 7 bases had no gene match. The CDR3 has 16 amino acids. CDR3 residues: CASSETSGGLSGELFF. In DNA form, the CDR3 reads TGTGCCAGCAGCGAGACTAGCGGGGGGTTGAGCGGGGAGCTGTTTTTT.

Only one count was recorded for this clone. Being one base from a much bigger clone, this may be a read error. The J gene is TRBJ1-4, the V gene TRBV5-1, with D hard to call. The ends were cut back, 2 bases at V and 5 bases at J, with 10 bases in the middle. Looked up from germline, CDR1 is SGHRS and CDR2 is YFSETQ. The CDR3 sequence is 14 residues long. In DNA, the CDR3 is TGCGCCAGCAGCTTTTCAACTCCCAATGAAAAACTGTTTTTT. Protein sequence: CASSFSTPNEKLFF.

This clone has just a few counts. The chain has TRBV6-6 and TRBJ1-4; D call uncertain. The germline V gene encodes CDR1 MNHNY and CDR2 SVGAGI (reference sequence). Trimming left V 3 bases short and J 7 bases short, with 9 bases between. The CDR3 covers 13 residues. CDR3 bases: TGTGCCAGCAGTTATTTGTCTTCTGAAAAACTGTTTTTT. Its translation: CASSYLSSEKLFF.

This clone has just a few counts. The chain employs TRBV6-1 and TRBJ2-1; 8 bases map to TRBD1. The CDR3 extends over 15 amino acids. J gave up 6 bases and V 7 bases, and 11 bases lay outside the gene matches. CDR1 is MNHNS and CDR2 is SASEGT in the germline V gene. The DNA of the CDR3 is TGTGCCAGCACCGGGAACAGGGGGATAACCAATGAGCAGTTCTTC. Its protein is CASTGNRGITNEQFF.

The V gene is TRBV10-2, the J gene TRBJ2-7; D unresolved. Germline CDR1 and CDR2: WSHSY and SAAADI. This CDR3 region has 13 residues. The ends were cut back, 1 base at V and 3 bases at J, with 7 bases in the middle. The CDR3 DNA reads TGCGCCAGCAGTGAGTTCCTCAACTACGAGCAGTACTTC. Amino acid sequence: CASSEFLNYEQYF.